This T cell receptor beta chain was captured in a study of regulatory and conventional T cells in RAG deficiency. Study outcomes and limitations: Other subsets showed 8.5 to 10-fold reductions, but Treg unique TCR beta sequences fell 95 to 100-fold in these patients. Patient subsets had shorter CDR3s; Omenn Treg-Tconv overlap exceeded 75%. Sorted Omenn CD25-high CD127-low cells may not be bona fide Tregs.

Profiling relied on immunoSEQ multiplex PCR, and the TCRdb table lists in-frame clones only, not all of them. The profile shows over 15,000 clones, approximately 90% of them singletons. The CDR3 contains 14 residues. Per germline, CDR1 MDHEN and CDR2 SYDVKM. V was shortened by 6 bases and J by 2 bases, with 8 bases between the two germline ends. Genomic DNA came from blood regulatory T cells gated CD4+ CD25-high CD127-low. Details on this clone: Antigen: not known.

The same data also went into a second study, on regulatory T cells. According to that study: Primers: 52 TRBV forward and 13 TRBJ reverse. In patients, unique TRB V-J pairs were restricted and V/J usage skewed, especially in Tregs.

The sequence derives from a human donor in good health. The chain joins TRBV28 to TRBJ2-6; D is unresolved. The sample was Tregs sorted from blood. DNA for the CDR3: TGTGCCAGCAGCCCTCTAGCTGGGGCCAACGTCCTGACTTTC. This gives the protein CASSPLAGANVLTF.